The T cell receptor beta chain under discussion was sequenced for a study of shared clonotypes between healthy human individuals. For the study at large: Aged between 18 and 49, the donors were a couple of women and three men.

This clone is a singleton in its sample. The data were produced by immunoSEQ multiplex PCR, yet TCRdb's version contains in-frame clones alone and is incomplete. Of about 1 million clones listed, around 76% were seen once; the top ten hold 1.4% to 1.5%. This CDR3 region has 14 residues. V was trimmed by 0 bases and J by 5 bases, leaving 11 bases between them. Per the germline V gene, CDR1 is MNHNS and CDR2 is SASEGT. This chain connects TRBV6-1 to TRBJ2-7; D may be TRBD1 (6 bases). The clonotype originates from a man aged 18 to 35 in good health. The sample taken for sequencing was memory CD4+ T cells sorted from blood. Subset indicated: CD45RA-negative fraction. The CDR3 reads CASSEAARGNEQYF. In DNA, the CDR3 is TGTGCCAGCAGTGAAGCGGCCAGGGGAAACGAGCAGTACTTC.